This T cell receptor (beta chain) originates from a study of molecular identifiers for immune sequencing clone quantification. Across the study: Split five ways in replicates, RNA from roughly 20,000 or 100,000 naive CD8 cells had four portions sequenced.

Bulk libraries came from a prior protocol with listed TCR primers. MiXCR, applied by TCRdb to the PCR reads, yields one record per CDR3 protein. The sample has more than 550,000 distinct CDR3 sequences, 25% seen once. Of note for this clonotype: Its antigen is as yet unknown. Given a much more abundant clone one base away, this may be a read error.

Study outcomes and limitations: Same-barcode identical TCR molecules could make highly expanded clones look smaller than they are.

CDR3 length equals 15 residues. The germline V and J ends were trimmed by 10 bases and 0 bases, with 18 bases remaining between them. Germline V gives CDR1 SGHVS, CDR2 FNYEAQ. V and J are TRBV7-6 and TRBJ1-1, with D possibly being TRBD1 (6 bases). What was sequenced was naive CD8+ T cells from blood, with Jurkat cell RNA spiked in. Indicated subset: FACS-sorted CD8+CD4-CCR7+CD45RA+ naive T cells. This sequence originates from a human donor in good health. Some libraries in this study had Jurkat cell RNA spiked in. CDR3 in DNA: TGTGCCACTGCGCCTGGTCAGGGGCTGAACACTGAAGCTTTCTTT. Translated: CATAPGQGLNTEAFF.